This T cell receptor beta chain is from a study of cytomegalovirus exposure and HLA in healthy donors. Points from the study as a whole: A later analysis revealed that TCR association rates differed between HLA loci, peaking at DRB1 and bottoming out at HLA-C. Researchers reportedly found TCR beta sequences accurately predicted most subjects' HLA-A and HLA-B alleles.

V lost 1 base to trimming and J lost 14 bases, with 16 bases between them. CDR1 is MDHEN, CDR2 SYDVKM, per germline. The CDR3 consists of 13 residues. In its sample, this clone was seen a few times. What it recognizes is unknown. The study ran its PCR with 60 Vbeta and 13 Jbeta primers. TCRdb's table, derived via immunoSEQ multiplex PCR, lists solely in-frame clones and lacks some. This repertoire shows over 200,000 clones, 77% found once; its top ten account for around 2.9%. Specimen: PBMCs. This rearrangement joins TRBV28 to TRBJ2-3, with D tentatively TRBD2 (6 bases). The source of this sequence is a woman in her sixties or seventies in good health and CMV-seropositive. The DNA for the CDR3 is TGTGCCAGCAGTTTATCGGCAGCGGGTTGGCGGTATTTT. It specifies CASSLSAAGWRYF.